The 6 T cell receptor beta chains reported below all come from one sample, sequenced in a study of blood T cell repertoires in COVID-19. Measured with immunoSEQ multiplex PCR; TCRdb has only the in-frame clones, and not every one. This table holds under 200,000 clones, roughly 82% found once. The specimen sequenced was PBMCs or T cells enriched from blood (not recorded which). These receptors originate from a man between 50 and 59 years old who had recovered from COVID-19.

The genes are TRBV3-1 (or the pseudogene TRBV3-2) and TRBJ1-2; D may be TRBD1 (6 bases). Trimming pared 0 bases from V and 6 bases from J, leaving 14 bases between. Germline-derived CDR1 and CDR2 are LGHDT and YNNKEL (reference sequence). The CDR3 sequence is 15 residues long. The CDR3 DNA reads TGTGCCAGCAGCCAAGAAGGCACAGGGATCAATGGCTACACCTTC. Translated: CASSQEGTGINGYTF.

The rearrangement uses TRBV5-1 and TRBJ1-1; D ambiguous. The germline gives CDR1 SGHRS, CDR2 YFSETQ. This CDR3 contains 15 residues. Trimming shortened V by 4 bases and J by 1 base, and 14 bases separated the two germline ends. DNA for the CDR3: TGCGCCAGCAGCCCGCTTTGGACTGAGAACACTGAAGCTTTCTTT. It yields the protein CASSPLWTENTEAFF.

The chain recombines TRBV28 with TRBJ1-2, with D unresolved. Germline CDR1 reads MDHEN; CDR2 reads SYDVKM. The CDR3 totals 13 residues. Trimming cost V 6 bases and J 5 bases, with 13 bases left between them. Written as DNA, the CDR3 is TGTGCCAGCAGAGAACCCAGGTCATATGGCTACACCTTC. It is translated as CASREPRSYGYTF.

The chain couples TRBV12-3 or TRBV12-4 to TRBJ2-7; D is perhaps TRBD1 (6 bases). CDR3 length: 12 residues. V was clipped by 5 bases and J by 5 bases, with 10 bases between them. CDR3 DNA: TGTGCCAGCAGTCCCACAGGGAACGAGCAGTACTTC. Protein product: CASSPTGNEQYF.

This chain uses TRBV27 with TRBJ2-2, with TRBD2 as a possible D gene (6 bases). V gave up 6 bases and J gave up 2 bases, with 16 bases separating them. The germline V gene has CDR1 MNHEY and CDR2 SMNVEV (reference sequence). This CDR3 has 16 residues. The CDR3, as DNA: TGTGCCAGCAGACACGGGGGACCCTTTAACACCGGGGAGCTGTTTTTT. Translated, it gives CASRHGGPFNTGELFF.

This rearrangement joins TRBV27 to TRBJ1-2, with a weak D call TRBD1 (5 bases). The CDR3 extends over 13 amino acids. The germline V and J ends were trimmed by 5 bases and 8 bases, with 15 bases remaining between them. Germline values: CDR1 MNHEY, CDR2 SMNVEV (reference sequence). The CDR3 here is CASSAPGQGGYTF. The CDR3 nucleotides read TGTGCCAGCAGTGCCCCCGGGCAGGGCGGCTACACCTTC.